A single sample gave rise to the 23 T cell receptor beta chains below, sequenced in a study of T-cell memory formation after mild COVID-19. Via MiXCR, TCRdb re-called the 5' RACE reads, giving one row per CDR3 protein. The sample shows 550,000 to 600,000 distinct CDR3 sequences, 20% to 25% of them seen only once. The sample consisted of PBMCs or a T cell subset sorted from them (not recorded which). These receptors were obtained from an adult woman who had mild COVID-19 (a few samples of this study predate the infection). Cell type and time point are not known.

This clonotype appeared a few times. The rearrangement links TRBV4-1 to TRBJ2-7; tentative D call: TRBD2 (7 bases). CDR3 length: 16 amino acids. V gave up 5 bases and J gave up 2 bases, with 19 bases separating them. CDR1 is MGHRA, CDR2 YSYEKL, per germline. The CDR3 loop is CASSSQGGAPAYEQYF. CDR3 DNA sequence: TGCGCCAGCAGCTCTCAAGGGGGGGCCCCTGCCTACGAGCAGTACTTC.

The V call is TRBV10-3, the J call TRBJ2-7, with 8 bases that match TRBD2. With V trimmed by 7 bases and J by 3 bases, 8 bases remained unmatched. The CDR3 loop spans 14 amino acids. Germline V gene data show CDR1 as ENHRY and CDR2 as SYGVKD. CDR3 loop: CAIKNRLAGYEQYF. The DNA of the CDR3 is TGTGCCATCAAGAATCGCCTAGCGGGCTACGAGCAGTACTTC.

This clonotype was picked up a small number of times. This chain connects TRBV6-6 to TRBJ2-7; 9 nucleotides line up with TRBD2. The trim removed 2 bases at V and 0 bases at J, leaving 5 bases unmatched. Germline CDR1 is MNHNY and CDR2 is SVGAGI (reference sequence). The CDR3 consists of 16 residues. DNA for the CDR3: TGTGCCAGCAGTTACAGCCTAGCGGGATTCTCCTACGAGCAGTACTTC. Translation: CASSYSLAGFSYEQYF.

This clonotype was counted only a few times. The V call is TRBV12-3 or TRBV12-4, the J call TRBJ1-1, with TRBD1 matching 7 bases. This CDR3 has 15 amino acids. J gave up 3 bases and V 6 bases, and 10 bases lay outside the gene matches. The CDR3 loop reads CASSLISTGDTEAFF. DNA of the CDR3: TGTGCCAGCAGCCTCATCTCAACAGGGGACACTGAAGCTTTCTTT.

This clonotype was seen more than once but under ten times. This chain connects TRBV7-9 to TRBJ2-3; D is uncertain. With 1 base removed from V and 1 base from J, the gap between germline ends came to 9 bases. Germline CDR1 SEHNR, CDR2 FQNEAQ (reference sequence). The CDR3 extends over 15 amino acids. The CDR3, as DNA: TGTGCCAGCAGCTTAGACCAGGTTCGCACAGATACGCAGTATTTT. This codes for CASSLDQVRTDTQYF.

This clonotype was found a few times. The V call is TRBV10-3, the J call TRBJ1-2; TRBD1 might be the D (5 bases). Germline V gene data show CDR1 as ENHRY and CDR2 as SYGVKD. V lost 1 base, J lost 6 bases, and 9 bases lay in between. This CDR3 spans 13 amino acids. CDR3 loop: CAISEFSGNGYTF. CDR3 bases: TGTGCCATCAGTGAGTTTTCAGGGAATGGCTACACCTTC.

V and J are TRBV7-9 and TRBJ1-2; D perhaps matches TRBD1 (6 bases). CDR3 size: 14 residues. Per the germline V gene, CDR1 is SEHNR and CDR2 is FQNEAQ (reference sequence). The V end was cut by 1 base, the J end by 3 bases, with 9 bases between. In DNA, the CDR3 is TGTGCCAGCAGCTTAGTGGGGGGCGACTATGGCTACACCTTC. It specifies CASSLVGGDYGYTF.

This sequence joins TRBV5-4 and TRBJ2-7; 8 positions agree with TRBD2. The CDR3 covers 15 residues. V trimming: 4 bases; J trimming: 7 bases; junction bases outside the gene matches: 13. In germline, CDR1 is SGHNT, CDR2 YYREEE (reference sequence). The CDR3 sequence: CASSPWTSPTLEQYF. CDR3 bases: TGTGCCAGCAGCCCATGGACTAGCCCGACTCTAGAGCAGTACTTC.

In its sample, this clonotype was seen a few times. The chain employs TRBV24-1 and TRBJ2-1; 7 bases map to TRBD1. Losses at the gene ends were 2 bases for V and 7 bases for J; bases not matched to a gene: 4. Germline CDR1 KGHDR, CDR2 SFDVKD. The CDR3 consists of 14 residues. CDR3 bases: TGTGCCACCAGTGATTCGGGGACAGATAATGAGCAGTTCTTC. It translates to CATSDSGTDNEQFF.

As concerns this clonotype: A much larger clone lies a single base off, so this may be a read error. CDR3 sequence (DNA): TGTGCCAGCAGCAAAAACAGGGAGCAGTTCTTC. Translated: CASSKNREQFF. J is TRBJ2-1 and V is TRBV5-6, with a possible D match to TRBD1 (5 bases). The CDR3 is 11 residues long. Per the germline V gene, CDR1 is SGHDT and CDR2 is YYEEEE. With 4 bases removed from V and 10 bases from J, the gap between germline ends came to 9 bases.

The J gene is TRBJ2-3, the V gene TRBV20-1; D not resolved. The CDR3 contains 11 residues. The germline V gene has CDR1 DFQATT and CDR2 SNEGSKA (reference sequence). V lost 3 bases to trimming and J lost 0 bases, with 1 base between them. CDR3 amino acids: CSASSTDTQYF. For the CDR3, the DNA is TGCAGTGCTAGCAGCACAGATACGCAGTATTTT.

In this sample, this clonotype turned up many times. The V and J genes are TRBV4-2 and TRBJ1-4; D gene uncertain. Trimming removed 3 bases from V and 5 bases from J, with 19 bases in between. The CDR3 has 17 amino acids. The germline V gene encodes CDR1 LGHNA and CDR2 YNFKEQ. CDR3 sequence reads: CASSHSGSGRPNEKLFF. The CDR3 DNA follows: TGTGCCAGCAGCCACAGCGGGTCGGGCAGGCCCAATGAAAAACTGTTTTTT.

The chain employs TRBV11-2 and TRBJ2-5; 7 positions agree with TRBD2. Per germline, CDR1 SGHAT and CDR2 FQNNGV. This CDR3 is 15 amino acids long. V shed 5 bases and J 5 bases; nucleotides not matched to a gene: 11. The CDR3 DNA reads as TGTGCCAGCAGCCCAACGACGACTAGCACGGAGACCCAGTACTTC. This translates into CASSPTTTSTETQYF.

This clonotype was seen a few times. This chain connects TRBV9 to TRBJ2-2; 8 bases map to TRBD1. This CDR3 region has 15 residues. Germline V gives CDR1 SGDLS, CDR2 YYNGEE. The J segment lost 4 bases and the V segment lost 4 bases, leaving 6 bases of the junction unmatched. The CDR3 region is CASSFRTGSTGELFF. The CDR3, as DNA: TGTGCCAGCAGCTTCCGGACAGGGAGCACCGGGGAGCTGTTTTTT.

This chain uses TRBV24-1 with TRBJ1-6; unclear D gene. CDR3 size: 13 residues. Trimming took 4 bases from V and 6 from J, leaving 6 bases between them. Germline CDR1 reads KGHDR; CDR2 reads SFDVKD. In nucleotides, the CDR3 is TGTGCCACCAGTGAACAGCCTAATTCACCCCTCCACTTT. This encodes CATSEQPNSPLHF.

This rearrangement joins TRBV6-5 to TRBJ1-1, with D tentatively TRBD1 (5 bases). The V and J ends lost 6 bases and 6 bases respectively, with 14 bases between them. Germline V lookup: CDR1 MNHEY, CDR2 SVGAGI. The CDR3 is 13 residues long. The CDR3, as DNA: TGTGCCAGCAGCCCGGGGACGATTCCTGAAGCTTTCTTT. It encodes CASSPGTIPEAFF.

The chain links TRBV11-2 to TRBJ2-5; D is possibly TRBD2 (6 bases). In germline, CDR1 is SGHAT, CDR2 FQNNGV. This CDR3 is built from 17 residues. The germline V and J ends were trimmed by 3 bases and 5 bases, with 22 bases remaining between them. Written as DNA, the CDR3 is TGTGCCAGCAGCTTCAATCCTTGGCGGGAAGGGAGGGAGACCCAGTACTTC. Its protein product is CASSFNPWREGRETQYF.

The V gene is TRBV2, the J gene TRBJ2-7, with 7 bases lining up with TRBD1. Germline V lookup: CDR1 SNHLY, CDR2 FYNNEI. Losses at the gene ends were 8 bases for V and 4 bases for J; bases not matched to a gene: 5. This CDR3 spans 12 amino acids. Here the CDR3 reads CASRGQVYEQYF. CDR3 DNA sequence: TGTGCCAGCCGTGGACAGGTTTACGAGCAGTACTTC.

There are a few counts of this clonotype. The rearrangement joins TRBV25-1 to TRBJ2-7, with D tentatively TRBD2 (6 bases). Germline CDR1 is MGHDK and CDR2 is SYGVNS. Trimming pared 2 bases from V and 3 bases from J, leaving 14 bases between. CDR3 length equals 15 residues. CDR3 sequence reads: CASSERRERGYEQYF. The CDR3, as DNA: TGTGCCAGCAGTGAACGGAGGGAAAGGGGCTACGAGCAGTACTTC.

The chain has TRBV5-1 and TRBJ2-2; D perhaps matches TRBD2 (6 bases). V lost 3 bases to trimming and J lost 3 bases, with 12 bases between them. The CDR3 contains 15 residues. In germline, CDR1 is SGHRS, CDR2 YFSETQ. CDR3 in amino acids: CASSYGTLYTGELFF. The DNA for the CDR3 is TGCGCCAGCAGCTACGGGACTCTTTACACCGGGGAGCTGTTTTTT.

This clonotype was detected only a few times. The chain employs TRBV5-1 and TRBJ2-7, with TRBD2 matching 7 bases. The CDR3 contains 14 residues. V gave up 4 bases and J gave up 4 bases; unmatched junction bases: 8. Per the germline V gene, CDR1 is SGHRS and CDR2 is YFSETQ. The CDR3 DNA follows: TGCGCCAGCAGCCCCAAGGGACTACAATACGAGCAGTACTTC. This sequence encodes CASSPKGLQYEQYF.

This clonotype showed up just a few times. The rearrangement links TRBV4-1 to TRBJ1-1; 8 nucleotides align to TRBD1. J was trimmed by 3 bases and V by 4 bases; bases with no gene match: 13. CDR3 length: 17 amino acids. Germline CDR1 is MGHRA and CDR2 is YSYEKL. CDR3 nucleotide sequence: TGCGCCAGCAGCCTGAGCCTAGGACAGGGCATTGACACTGAAGCTTTCTTT. Amino acid sequence: CASSLSLGQGIDTEAFF.

This chain uses TRBV6-5 with TRBJ2-7; D is unresolved. Germline lookup yields CDR1 MNHEY and CDR2 SVGAGI. The CDR3 has 14 amino acids. The V end was cut by 5 bases, the J end by 0 bases, with 11 bases between. CDR3 region: CASSTHRDSYEQYF. CDR3 nucleotide sequence: TGTGCCAGCAGTACACACAGAGACTCCTACGAGCAGTACTTC.